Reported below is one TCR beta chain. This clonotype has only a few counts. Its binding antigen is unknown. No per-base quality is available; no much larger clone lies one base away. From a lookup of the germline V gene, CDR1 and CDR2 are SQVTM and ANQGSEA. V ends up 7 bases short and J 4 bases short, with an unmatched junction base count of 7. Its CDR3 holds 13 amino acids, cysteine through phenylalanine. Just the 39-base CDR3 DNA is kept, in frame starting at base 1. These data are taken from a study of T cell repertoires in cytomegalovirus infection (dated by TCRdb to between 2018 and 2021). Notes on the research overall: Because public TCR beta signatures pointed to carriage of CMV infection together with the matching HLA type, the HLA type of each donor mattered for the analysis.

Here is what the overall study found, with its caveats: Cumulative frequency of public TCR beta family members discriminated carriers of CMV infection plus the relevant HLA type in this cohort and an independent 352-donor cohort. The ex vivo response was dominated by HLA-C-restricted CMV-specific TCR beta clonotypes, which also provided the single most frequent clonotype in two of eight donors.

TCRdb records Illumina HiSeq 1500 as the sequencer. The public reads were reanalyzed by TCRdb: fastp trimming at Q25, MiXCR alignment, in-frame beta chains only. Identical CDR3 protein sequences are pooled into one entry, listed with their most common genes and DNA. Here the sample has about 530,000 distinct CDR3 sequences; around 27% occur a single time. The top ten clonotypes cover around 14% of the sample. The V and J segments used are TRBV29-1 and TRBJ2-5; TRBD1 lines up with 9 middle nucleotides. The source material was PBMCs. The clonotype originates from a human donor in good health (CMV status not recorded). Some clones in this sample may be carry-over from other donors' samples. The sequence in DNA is TGCAGCGGGGGGACAGGGCCAGGAGAGACCCAGTACTTC. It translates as CSGGTGPGETQYF.